Shown below are 16 T cell receptor beta chains from a single sample sequenced in a study of blood T cell repertoires in COVID-19. Sequencing used immunoSEQ multiplex PCR; TCRdb keeps in-frame clones, though not all of them. The table shows about 220,000 clones, with roughly 84% occurring only once. Material for sequencing was PBMCs or T cells enriched from blood (not recorded which). The receptors shown here come from a woman aged 40-49 years who had recovered from COVID-19.

CDR3 nucleotides: TGTGCCAGCAGCTTGGCCGGGGGACGGCACAATGAGCAGTTCTTC. Translation: CASSLAGGRHNEQFF. V is TRBV5-4 and J is TRBJ2-1, with D perhaps TRBD2 (6 bases). The CDR3 is made up of 15 amino acids. Germline lookup yields CDR1 SGHNT and CDR2 YYREEE (reference sequence). Deletions cut 0 bases from V and 5 bases from J, with 12 bases between.

V and J are TRBV5-1 and TRBJ2-7, with D maybe TRBD2 (6 bases). This CDR3 has 13 residues. Trimming shortened V by 5 bases and J by 3 bases, and 12 bases separated the two germline ends. Germline assignment: CDR1 SGHRS and CDR2 YFSETQ. The CDR3 spells CASREGAVYEQYF. The CDR3 DNA sequence: TGCGCCAGCAGGGAGGGAGCGGTCTACGAGCAGTACTTC.

The chain joins TRBV7-2 to TRBJ2-5; 9 positions match TRBD1. The CDR3 runs to 16 residues. Looked up from germline, CDR1 is SGHTA and CDR2 is FQGNSA. Trimming removed 0 bases from V and 5 bases from J; junction bases left unmatched: 7. This chain's CDR3 is CASSLAWDRARETQYF. The CDR3 DNA reads TGTGCCAGCAGCTTAGCGTGGGACAGGGCTCGGGAGACCCAGTACTTC.

The genes are TRBV11-2 and TRBJ2-1, with D tentatively TRBD2 (6 bases). The CDR3 covers 12 residues. V was cut by 5 bases and J by 9 bases, with 11 bases left in between. CDR1 SGHAT and CDR2 FQNNGV come from the germline V gene. The CDR3 sequence: CASSEPGGEQFF. CDR3 sequence (DNA): TGTGCCAGCAGCGAACCCGGGGGTGAGCAGTTCTTC.

The V and J genes are TRBV19 and TRBJ1-1, with TRBD1 matching over 9 bases. From germline, CDR1 is LNHDA and CDR2 SQIVND (reference sequence). The V and J ends lost 6 bases and 3 bases, in that order; junction bases with no gene match: 8. The CDR3 extends over 15 amino acids. The CDR3 DNA is TGTGCCAGTAGGGGACAGGGCTTAGGCGACACTGAAGCTTTCTTT. This codes for CASRGQGLGDTEAFF.

This chain connects TRBV25-1 to TRBJ1-5; weak D call: TRBD1 (6 bases). V shed 0 bases and J shed 4 bases, with 16 bases lying between them. Germline CDR1 is MGHDK and CDR2 is SYGVNS. The CDR3 totals 17 residues. CDR3 DNA: TGTGCCAGCAGTGAATATATGAAGGAGGGGGGGAATCAGCCCCAGCATTTT. This sequence encodes CASSEYMKEGGNQPQHF.

This sequence joins TRBV6-5 and TRBJ1-2; tentatively, D is TRBD1 (6 bases). Germline V gene lookup returns CDR1 MNHEY and CDR2 SVGAGI. The germline V and J ends were trimmed by 6 bases and 1 base, with 15 bases remaining between them. The CDR3 is 15 residues long. The CDR3 here is CASRPRDIGNYGYTF. The CDR3 DNA sequence: TGTGCCAGCAGGCCTAGGGACATAGGTAACTATGGCTACACCTTC.

The chain carries TRBV7-3 and TRBJ2-3; a possible D gene is TRBD2 (5 bases). The CDR3 extends over 15 amino acids. Per the germline V gene, CDR1 is SGHTA and CDR2 is FQGTGA. The V end lost 0 bases, the J end lost 4 bases, and 11 bases lay between the germline ends. The CDR3 nucleotides are TGTGCCAGCAGCTTAACCGGGAATGCCCCAGATACGCAGTATTTT. It specifies CASSLTGNAPDTQYF.

This chain connects TRBV11-2 to TRBJ2-2; D is ambiguous. Trimming pared 8 bases from V and 7 bases from J, leaving 5 bases between. Germline V gene sequence: CDR1 SGHAT, CDR2 FQNNGV. The CDR3 extends over 10 amino acids. The CDR3 reads CASYNGELFF. CDR3 coding DNA: TGTGCCAGCTATAACGGGGAGCTGTTTTTT.

The chain carries TRBV11-2 and TRBJ1-2, with 7 bases that match TRBD1. Trimming took 5 bases from V and 8 from J; bases not matched to a gene: 5. The V gene's germline CDR1 is SGHAT and CDR2 FQNNGV. This CDR3 contains 12 residues. CDR3 nucleotides: TGTGCCAGCAGCCCGACAGGGTTCGGCTACACCTTC. This sequence encodes CASSPTGFGYTF.

The chain combines TRBV19 with TRBJ1-4; D unresolved. Germline values: CDR1 LNHDA, CDR2 SQIVND (reference sequence). The CDR3 is 12 residues long. The ends were cut back, 9 bases at V and 9 bases at J, with 14 bases in the middle. DNA for the CDR3: TGTGCCAGCGGGAATCGGGAGCAAAAACTGTTTTTT. Amino acids: CASGNREQKLFF.

This clone showed up just once. J is TRBJ1-1 and V is TRBV28; D gene uncertain. Germline CDR1 MDHEN, CDR2 SYDVKM. There are 16 residues in the CDR3. Trimming removed 6 bases at V and 0 bases at J, with 17 bases between. The DNA for the CDR3 is TGTGCCAGCAGCCAACGGGGAGGTTTCATGAACACTGAAGCTTTCTTT. It is translated as CASSQRGGFMNTEAFF.

About this clone: This sample includes further DNA sequences coding for the same CDR3. The chain couples TRBV29-1 to TRBJ2-3; 12 bases map to TRBD2. This CDR3 has 14 residues. Germline V CDR1 and CDR2: SQVTM, ANQGSEA. J was trimmed by 3 bases and V by 4 bases; bases with no gene match: 2. The CDR3 is CSVVGTSGTDTQYF. In nucleotides, the CDR3 is TGCAGCGTTGTCGGGACTAGCGGGACAGATACGCAGTATTTT.

The rearrangement uses TRBV11-2 and TRBJ2-2, with D possibly being TRBD1 (6 bases). The CDR3 is 16 residues long. V lost 5 bases to trimming and J lost 2 bases, with 15 bases between them. CDR1 and CDR2 from the germline V gene are SGHAT and FQNNGV. The CDR3 DNA reads as TGTGCCAGCAGCCCCCTCAGGGGTACTAACACCGGGGAGCTGTTTTTT. Encoded protein: CASSPLRGTNTGELFF.

The chain is built from TRBV19 and TRBJ2-4; 13 bases map to TRBD2. The length of the CDR3 is 20 residues. Germline assignment: CDR1 LNHDA and CDR2 SQIVND (reference sequence). J lost 0 bases, V lost 4 bases, and 12 bases had no gene match. Written as DNA, the CDR3 is TGTGCCAGTAGTACCCGGACTAGCGGGAGTATGGCGAAAGCCAAAAACATTCAGTACTTC. Amino acids: CASSTRTSGSMAKAKNIQYF.

The genes are TRBV19 and TRBJ2-7; a possible D gene is TRBD2 (7 bases). Trimming removed 3 bases at V and 4 bases at J, with 16 bases between. The V gene's germline CDR1 is LNHDA and CDR2 SQIVND (reference sequence). This CDR3 spans 15 amino acids. The CDR3: CASSIIGGGGYEQYF. The CDR3 nucleotides are TGTGCCAGTAGTATCATCGGCGGGGGCGGGTACGAGCAGTACTTC.